This entry concerns a single TCR beta chain. Its antigen is currently unknown. CDR1 MDHEN and CDR2 SYDVKM come from the germline V gene. Trimming pared 10 bases from V and 4 bases from J, leaving 19 bases between. The CDR3 spans 14 residues. The record originates from a study of cytomegalovirus exposure and HLA in healthy donors. About the research overall: As released early, the data held some 85 million unique TCRs from HLA-typed donors. General study points: Fewer N-insertions than the approximately 700-donor mean were reportedly shown by an Asian-associated ancestry cluster in a later analysis. Accounts indicate the classifier identified cytomegalovirus status with strong specificity and sensitivity.

PCR used 60 Vbeta primers and 13 Jbeta primers. Sequenced by immunoSEQ multiplex PCR; TCRdb stores in-frame clones only, minus some. In the table there are about 130,000 clones, more than 75% of which are singletons. Donors sampled were nominally healthy, though unrecorded immune exposures were likely. Material: PBMCs. The receptor was derived from a female donor in good health and CMV-seronegative. V usage is TRBV28 and J usage is TRBJ1-1, with D perhaps TRBD1 (6 bases). The CDR3 protein is CATHKGDESTEAFF. The DNA of the CDR3 is TGTGCCACCCATAAGGGGGATGAGAGCACTGAAGCTTTCTTT. The variable domain in full, completed from reference TRBV28 and TRBJ1-1, reads DVKVTQSSRYLVKRTGEKVFLECVQDMDHENMFWYRQDPGLGLRLIYFSYDVKMKEKGDIPEGYSVSREKKERFSLILESASTNQTSMYLCATHKGDESTEAFFGQGTRLTVV.